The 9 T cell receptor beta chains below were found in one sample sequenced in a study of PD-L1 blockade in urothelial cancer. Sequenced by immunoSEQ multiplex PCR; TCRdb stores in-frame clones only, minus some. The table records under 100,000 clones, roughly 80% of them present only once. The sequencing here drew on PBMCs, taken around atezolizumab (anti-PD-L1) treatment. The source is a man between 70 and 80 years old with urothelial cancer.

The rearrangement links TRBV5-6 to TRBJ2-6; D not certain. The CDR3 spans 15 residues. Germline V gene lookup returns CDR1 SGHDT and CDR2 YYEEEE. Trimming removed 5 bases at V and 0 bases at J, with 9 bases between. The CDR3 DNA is TGTGCCAGCAGATATCGTAGCTCTGGGGCCAACGTCCTGACTTTC. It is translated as CASRYRSSGANVLTF.

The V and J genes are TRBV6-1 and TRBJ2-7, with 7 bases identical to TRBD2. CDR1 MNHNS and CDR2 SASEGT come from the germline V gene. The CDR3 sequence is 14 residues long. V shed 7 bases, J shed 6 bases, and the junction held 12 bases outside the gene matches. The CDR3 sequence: CASTTGGGAGEQYF. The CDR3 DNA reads TGTGCCAGCACCACTGGGGGGGGTGCTGGCGAGCAGTACTTC.

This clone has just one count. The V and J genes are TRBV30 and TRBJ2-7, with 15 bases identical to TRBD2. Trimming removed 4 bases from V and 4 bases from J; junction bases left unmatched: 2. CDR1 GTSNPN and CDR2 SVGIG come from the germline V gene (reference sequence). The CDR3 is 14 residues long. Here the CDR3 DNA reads TGTGCCTGGAAGGGGACTAGCGGGAGGTACGAGCAGTACTTC. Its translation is CAWKGTSGRYEQYF.

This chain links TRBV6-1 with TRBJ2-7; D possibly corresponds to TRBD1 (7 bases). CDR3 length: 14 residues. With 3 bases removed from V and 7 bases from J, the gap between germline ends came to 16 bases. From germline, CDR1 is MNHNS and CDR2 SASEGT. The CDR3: CASSDWRGRREQYF. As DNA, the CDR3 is TGTGCCAGCAGTGATTGGAGGGGGCGACGGGAGCAGTACTTC.

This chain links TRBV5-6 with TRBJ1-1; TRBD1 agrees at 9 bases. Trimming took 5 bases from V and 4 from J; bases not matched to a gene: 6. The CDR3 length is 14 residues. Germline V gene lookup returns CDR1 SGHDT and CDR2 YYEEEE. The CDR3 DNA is TGTGCCAGCAGACAAACAGGGGGCGGCACTGAAGCTTTCTTT. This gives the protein CASRQTGGGTEAFF.

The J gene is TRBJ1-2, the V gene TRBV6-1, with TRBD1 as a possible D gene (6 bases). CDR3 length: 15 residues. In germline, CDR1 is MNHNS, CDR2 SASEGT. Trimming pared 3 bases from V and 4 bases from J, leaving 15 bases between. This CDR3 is CASSDPPPGAYGYTF. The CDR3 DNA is TGTGCCAGCAGTGACCCCCCCCCAGGGGCCTATGGCTACACCTTC.

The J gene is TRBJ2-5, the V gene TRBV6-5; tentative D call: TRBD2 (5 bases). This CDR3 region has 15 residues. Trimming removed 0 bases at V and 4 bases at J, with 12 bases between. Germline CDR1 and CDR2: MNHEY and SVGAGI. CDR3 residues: CASSYSPLGGETQYF. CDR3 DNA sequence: TGTGCCAGCAGTTACTCGCCCCTAGGAGGAGAGACCCAGTACTTC.

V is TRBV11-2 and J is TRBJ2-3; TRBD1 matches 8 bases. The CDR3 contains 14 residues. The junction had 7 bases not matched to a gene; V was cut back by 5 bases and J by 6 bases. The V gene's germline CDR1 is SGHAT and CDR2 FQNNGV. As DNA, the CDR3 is TGTGCCAGCAGCACCCGGGACAGGCGGGATACGCAGTATTTT. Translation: CASSTRDRRDTQYF.

The CDR3 DNA follows: TGTGCCAGCAGCACGTTTGGTAGCGGGCCAGGGGATGAGGGAGATACGCAGTATTTT. This gives the protein CASSTFGSGPGDEGDTQYF. This sequence joins TRBV12-1 and TRBJ2-3; no DNA check was done on the table's D call, TRBD2. TRBV12-1 represents a pseudogene. This CDR3 is built from 19 residues.